This T cell receptor (beta chain) was found in a study of post-analysis software for immune sequencing data. Study-level findings and limits: The F measure placed samples prepared in the same batch into strongly shared clusters. Controls had lower frequencies than patients of about 5 TRBV segments, which included TRBV5-6, TRBV5-1 and TRBV20-1.

Germline CDR1 SGHKS, CDR2 YYEKEE (reference sequence). V shed 0 bases and J shed 2 bases, with 11 bases lying between them. The CDR3 loop spans 15 amino acids. With regard to this clonotype: Its antigen is not known.

TCR beta cDNA libraries included unique molecular identifiers. Each CDR3 protein gets one entry after TCRdb re-called the PCR reads with MiXCR. There are about 760,000 distinct CDR3 sequences in the sample; 30% occur only once, and under 0.7% lies in the top ten. This clonotype was sampled from a girl aged 5-17 years with multiple sclerosis. V and J are TRBV5-5 and TRBJ1-1; D is unresolved. The sequenced sample consisted of blood. The CDR3 sequence is CASSLVWQTNTEAFF. The CDR3 DNA reads as TGTGCCAGCAGCTTGGTGTGGCAGACAAACACTGAAGCTTTCTTT.